This is a list of T cell receptor beta chains from one sample in a study of T cell responses to AZD1222 COVID-19 vaccine. The method was immunoSEQ multiplex PCR; TCRdb's version includes in-frame clones alone and lacks a portion of them. Of 180,000 or so clones listed, about 95% were seen once; the top ten hold approximately 0.64%. The sequenced sample was peripheral blood, obtained on day 0 of AZD1222 vaccination. These receptor sequences come from an adult in good health. Both conserved end residues are part of each CDR3. The order of the fields is clone size, V gene, J gene, D gene, CDR3 protein, CDR3 DNA. The D gene is left open where the match is weak. Size values are once, few and many counts, or a class for expanded clones, and some rows have none.

-,TRBV2,TRBJ2-3,-,CASSGAFF,TGTGCCAGCTCCGGGGCCTTTTTT
-,TRBV12-3/TRBV12-4,TRBJ1-1,-,CASSLPGERTFF,TGTGCCAGCAGTCTCCCCGGGGAGAGGACTTTCTTT
-,TRBV5-1,TRBJ1-3,-,CASSLEASGNTIYF,TGCGCCAGCAGCTTGGAAGCTTCTGGAAACACCATATATTTT
-,TRBV7-3,TRBJ2-6,-,CASSLTSEANVLTF,TGTGCCAGCAGCTTAACCTCTGAGGCCAACGTCCTGACTTTC
-,TRBV23-1,TRBJ1-6,-,CASSQSCVRVPYNSPLHF,TGCGCCAGCAGTCAATCTTGCGTAAGGGTCCCCTATAATTCACCCCTCCACTTT
once,TRBV11-2,TRBJ2-2,TRBD1,CASSPTGARTSNTGELFF,TGTGCCAGCAGCCCAACAGGGGCCCGAACCTCCAACACCGGGGAGCTGTTTTTT
-,TRBV5-1,TRBJ1-4,-,CASSLVGGTNEKLFF,TGCGCCAGCAGCTTGGTAGGGGGGACTAATGAAAAACTGTTTTTT
once,TRBV27,TRBJ1-2,-,CASSWGRGYGYTF,TGTGCCAGCAGTTGGGGGAGGGGGTATGGCTACACCTTC
-,TRBV2,TRBJ1-1,-,CASTSRRNTEAFF,TGTGCCAGCACCTCTAGGAGGAACACTGAAGCTTTCTTT
-,TRBV5-4,TRBJ2-5,-,CASSFGSETQYF,TGTGCCAGCAGCTTTGGTTCGGAGACCCAGTACTTC
-,TRBV24-1,TRBJ2-2,-,CATSTGQSNTGELFF,TGTGCCACCAGTACGGGGCAATCGAACACCGGGGAGCTGTTTTTT
once,TRBV23-1,TRBJ1-2,-,CASSQSYMGGGYTF,TGCGCCAGCAGTCAATCGTACATGGGAGGTGGCTACACCTTC
-,TRBV18,TRBJ2-5,-,CASSPLGLQAETQYF,TGTGCCAGCTCACCCTTGGGGCTCCAAGCGGAGACCCAGTACTTC
-,TRBV10-3,TRBJ1-2,-,CAISPRTGVNYGYTF,TGTGCCATCTCTCCCCGGACTGGCGTAAACTATGGCTACACCTTC
-,TRBV7-3,TRBJ2-7,-,CASSPQEEKSTYEQYF,TGTGCCAGCAGCCCCCAGGAGGAGAAGTCCACCTACGAGCAGTACTTC
-,TRBV7-2,TRBJ2-1,-,CASSYLPRDEQFF,TGTGCCAGCAGCTACCTCCCAAGAGATGAGCAGTTCTTC
-,TRBV13,TRBJ2-6,-,CASSLLGGPGGANVLTF,TGTGCCAGCAGCTTACTGGGGGGGCCCGGTGGGGCCAACGTCCTGACTTTC
few,TRBV30,TRBJ1-2,TRBD1,CAWRTGGNYGYTF,TGTGCCTGGAGGACAGGGGGCAACTATGGCTACACCTTC
-,TRBV28,TRBJ1-1,-,CASTRQVMNTEAFF,TGTGCCAGCACCAGACAGGTTATGAACACTGAAGCTTTCTTT
few,TRBV4-1,TRBJ2-7,-,CASSLQNRVSYEQYF,TGCGCCAGCAGCCTACAGAACCGAGTTTCCTACGAGCAGTACTTC
-,TRBV29-1,TRBJ2-1,-,CSGTTSTSLGNEQFF,TGCAGCGGGACGACTAGTACCTCCCTGGGGAATGAGCAGTTCTTC
-,TRBV19,TRBJ1-1,-,CASTPSGRRLAFF,TGTGCCAGCACTCCGTCAGGGAGGAGGTTGGCTTTCTTT
-,TRBV5-4,TRBJ2-1,-,CASRSDLSSYNEQFF,TGTGCCAGCAGGTCCGACCTGAGCTCCTACAATGAGCAGTTCTTC
-,TRBV5-6,TRBJ2-2,-,CASSPEGADTGELFF,TGTGCCAGCAGCCCGGAGGGGGCGGACACCGGGGAGCTGTTTTTT
-,TRBV19,TRBJ2-1,TRBD2,CASTLRGLAGASSYNEQFF,TGTGCCAGTACCCTCCGGGGACTAGCGGGCGCAAGCTCCTACAATGAGCAGTTCTTC
-,TRBV15,TRBJ1-5,-,CATSPDGSNQPQHF,TGTGCCACCAGCCCGGACGGAAGCAATCAGCCCCAGCATTTT
-,TRBV3-1/TRBV3-2,TRBJ1-1,-,CASSQGSGAFF,TGTGCCAGCAGCCAGGGTTCGGGAGCTTTCTTT
-,TRBV7-2,TRBJ2-3,-,CASSLGTRSTQYF,TGTGCCAGCAGCTTAGGAACTAGGAGTACGCAGTATTTT
-,TRBV12-3/TRBV12-4,TRBJ1-2,-,CASSRISIGYTF,TGTGCCAGCAGCCGGATCTCTATCGGCTACACCTTC